This TCR beta chain appears in the sequencing data of a study of T-cell reconstitution after alpha-beta-depleted transplantation in children (TCRdb year 2016). Regarding the study in general: Using TCR repertoire profiling, the study followed T-cell immune reconstitution in a quantitative way in children after TCRalphabeta/CD19-depleted allogeneic hematopoietic cell transplantation. Overall study results and their limits: In some patients, high TCRbeta diversity at day 60 was attributed to recipient T cells and intrathymic progenitors that had survived conditioning. Apparently early alphabetaT-cell count recovery about two months after transplant reportedly relied on only several hundred rapidly expanded clones derived from non-depleted graft cells. Over the following months the frequencies of hyperexpanded clones went down, and after one year T-cell counts and TCRbeta diversity were mostly credited to newly produced T cells.

The treatment or condition label for this specimen denotes: allogeneic hematopoietic cell transplantation with graft depleted of TCRalphabeta T cells and CD19 B cells. The children who served as transplant recipients had been given grafts of TCRalphabeta/CD19-depleted allogeneic hematopoietic cells. Measured from the cysteine to the phenylalanine, the CDR3 is 11 residues long. Left in the record is the CDR3 DNA by itself, 33 bases read in frame from the first base. V lost 4 bases and J lost 6 bases; the stretch between them is 9 bases long. CDR1 and CDR2, looked up from the germline V gene, are SQVTM and ANQGSEA. The library was prepared using PCR. Instrument on record: Illumina HiSeq 2500. To normalize quantification of the TCRbeta repertoire, the TCR libraries were built with molecular barcoding that relied on unique molecular identifiers. The public reads were run again by TCRdb, first through fastp at Q25 and then through MiXCR, and only productive beta chains were kept. Identical CDR3 proteins give one entry, which carries the most common genes and DNA. The table for this sample lists approximately 1,000,000 distinct CDR3 sequences; around 30% of them were counted only once. Clones ranked in the top ten supply over 25% of the sample.

This clonotype was found a few times. Which antigen it targets is not known. No per-base quality is available; no much larger clone lies one base away. The receptor chain draws on TRBV29-1 and TRBJ1-1; the D gene assignment is ambiguous. This TCR came from a boy under three years old who had a stem cell transplant for SCID, so the T cells may come from the graft donor. This specimen consisted of PBMCs, mostly from graft donor cells, obtained 360 days after TCRalphabeta/CD19-depleted stem cell transplant. For the CDR3, the sequence is CSVVLGPEAFF. The nucleotide sequence reads TGCAGCGTTGTTTTAGGGCCTGAAGCTTTCTTT.